The TCR beta chain under discussion was sequenced for a study of cytomegalovirus exposure and HLA in healthy donors. General observations from the study: Rare TCR sequences dominated, though some public TCRs recurred in many donors.

Concerning this clone: The antigen is not known.

CDR1 is SGHAT, CDR2 FQNNGV, per germline. Trimming stripped 4 bases from V and 9 bases from J, with 13 bases between. There are 13 residues in the CDR3. The donors were part of the roughly 130-subject validation cohort, which stood apart from the roughly 730-subject first cohort. Repertoires were generated with immunoSEQ multiplex PCR, while TCRdb's copy carries only in-frame clones and drops some. The data hold under 200,000 clones, with about 90% observed a single time. The specimen was PBMCs. This TCR derives from a woman younger than 35 in good health and CMV-seropositive. The chain links TRBV11-2 to TRBJ2-1; D might be TRBD2 (6 bases). The CDR3 loop reads CASSSTPEGEQFF. Here the CDR3 DNA reads TGTGCCAGCAGCTCGACACCGGAGGGTGAGCAGTTCTTC.